This T cell receptor (beta chain) emerged from a study of post-analysis software for immune sequencing data. About this clonotype itself: Its matching antigen is unknown.

CDR1 is SGHTA, CDR2 FQGNSA, per germline. The CDR3 loop spans 11 amino acids. V shed 6 bases and J shed 0 bases, with 2 bases lying between them. Study-wide results and limits: Four or five TRBV segments, TRBV5-6, TRBV5-1 and TRBV20-1 among them, were found more frequent in patients than controls.

Researchers reported that TCR beta cDNA libraries carried unique molecular identifiers. T cells numbering about 0.9 to 10 million yielded cDNA molecules that totaled about 500,000. Each CDR3 protein gets one entry after TCRdb re-called the PCR reads with MiXCR. The sample has 700,000 to 800,000 distinct CDR3 sequences; 30% are singletons. The material sequenced was blood. This TCR was recovered from a girl aged 10 to 17 with multiple sclerosis. V and J are TRBV7-2 and TRBJ1-2, with no clear D. The chain's CDR3 is CASRPNYGYTF. CDR3 DNA sequence: TGTGCCAGCAGACCTAACTATGGCTACACCTTC.